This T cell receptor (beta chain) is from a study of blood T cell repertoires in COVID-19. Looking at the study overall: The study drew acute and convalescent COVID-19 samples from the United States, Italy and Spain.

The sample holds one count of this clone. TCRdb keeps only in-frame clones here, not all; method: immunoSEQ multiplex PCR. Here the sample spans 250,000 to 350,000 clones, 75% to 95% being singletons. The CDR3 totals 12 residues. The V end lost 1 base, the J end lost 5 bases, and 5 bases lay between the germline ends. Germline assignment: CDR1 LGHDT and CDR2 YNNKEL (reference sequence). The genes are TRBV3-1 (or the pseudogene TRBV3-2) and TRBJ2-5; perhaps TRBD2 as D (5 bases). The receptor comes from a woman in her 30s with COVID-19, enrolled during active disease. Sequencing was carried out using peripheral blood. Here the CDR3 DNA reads TGTGCCAGCAGCCAAGGGGAGGAGACCCAGTACTTC. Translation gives CASSQGEETQYF.